Shown below are 28 T cell receptor beta chains from a single sample sequenced in a study of somatic mutations in cytotoxic T cells in rheumatoid arthritis. Only in-frame clones appear in the TCRdb table, and some are missing; sequencing was by immunoSEQ multiplex PCR. This sample carries some 20,000 clones, about 70% of them seen once, and the ten largest clones take 15% to 20%. What was sequenced was CD8+ T cells sorted from blood. Receptors were obtained from an adult with rheumatoid arthritis.

The chain links TRBV10-3 to TRBJ2-2, with TRBD2 matching over 10 bases. The CDR3 contains 20 residues. CDR1 ENHRY and CDR2 SYGVKD come from the germline V gene. Trimming removed 1 base from V and 0 bases from J; junction bases left unmatched: 11. This chain's CDR3 is CAISEFSSTSGASNTGELFF. CDR3 nucleotides: TGTGCCATCAGTGAGTTTTCCTCTACTAGCGGGGCTTCGAACACCGGGGAGCTGTTTTTT.

The J gene is TRBJ1-5, the V gene TRBV7-5; the table's D call, TRBD1, has no DNA check behind it. TRBV7-5 is marked as a pseudogene. The CDR3 spans 16 residues. The CDR3 here is CVRSLVDRGGRQPQHF. Here the CDR3 DNA reads TGTGTCAGAAGCTTAGTAGACAGGGGGGGAAGACAGCCCCAGCATTTT.

The V and J genes are TRBV4-3 and TRBJ2-7; no reliable D call. Trimming removed 0 bases at V and 3 bases at J, with 6 bases between. This CDR3 spans 13 amino acids. Germline CDR1 is LGHNA and CDR2 is YSLEER. The CDR3 is CASSQDADYEQYF. Written as DNA, the CDR3 is TGCGCCAGCAGCCAAGATGCCGACTACGAGCAGTACTTC.

The CDR3 sequence: CATSWGSSSSYEQYF. As DNA, the CDR3 is TGTGCCACCTCATGGGGCTCGTCGAGCTCCTACGAGCAGTACTTC. V usage is TRBV19 and J usage is TRBJ2-7; D is perhaps TRBD1 (5 bases). CDR3 length: 15 residues. Germline V gene sequence: CDR1 LNHDA, CDR2 SQIVND (reference sequence). Trimming cost V 10 bases and J 0 bases, with 19 bases left between them.

The chain couples TRBV28 to TRBJ1-2; a possible D gene is TRBD1 (6 bases). V lost 7 bases to trimming and J lost 6 bases, with 18 bases between them. The CDR3 is 14 amino acids. Germline CDR1 and CDR2: MDHEN and SYDVKM. In DNA form, the CDR3 reads TGTGCCAGCAACTCGGGGGGCCCTCTTAATGGCTACACCTTC. It translates to CASNSGGPLNGYTF.

V is TRBV19 and J is TRBJ2-5; D is uncertain. Germline assignment: CDR1 LNHDA and CDR2 SQIVND (reference sequence). The V end lost 6 bases, the J end lost 4 bases, and 9 bases lay between the germline ends. CDR3 length: 12 amino acids. The chain's CDR3 is CASSGSRETQYF. The DNA of the CDR3 is TGTGCCAGTAGCGGTAGTAGAGAGACCCAGTACTTC.

This sequence joins TRBV4-1 and TRBJ2-5; 7 nucleotides match TRBD1. Germline V gene lookup returns CDR1 MGHRA and CDR2 YSYEKL. V trimming: 3 bases; J trimming: 5 bases; junction bases outside the gene matches: 6. This CDR3 is 14 amino acids long. The DNA for the CDR3 is TGCGCCAGCAGCCAGACGACAGGGCTGGAGACCCAGTACTTC. This sequence encodes CASSQTTGLETQYF.

The chain has TRBV6-1 and TRBJ1-4; D remains unclear. In germline, CDR1 is MNHNS, CDR2 SASEGT. There are 15 residues in the CDR3. Trimming took off 4 bases at V and 0 bases at J, with 9 bases between the two ends. The CDR3 sequence is CASSGYSSTNEKLFF. The CDR3, as DNA: TGTGCCAGCAGTGGATACAGTTCAACTAATGAAAAACTGTTTTTT.

By sample share, this clone is medium-sized. J is TRBJ1-1 and V is TRBV7-6; D not resolved. Germline V lookup: CDR1 SGHVS, CDR2 FNYEAQ. Between the trimmed V and J ends, which lost 2 bases and 4 bases, there was a span of 14 bases. The CDR3 length is 15 residues. In nucleotides, the CDR3 is TGTGCCAGCAGCTTAATTGGCGGGTCGGGCACTGAAGCTTTCTTT. The encoded protein is CASSLIGGSGTEAFF.

This clone showed up just once. The chain is built from TRBV5-1 and TRBJ1-4; D is uncertain. The CDR3 loop spans 11 amino acids. V was shortened by 5 bases and J by 12 bases, with 11 bases between the two germline ends. Germline CDR1 and CDR2: SGHRS and YFSETQ. The CDR3 nucleotides are TGCGCCAGCAGGGCCCAGTCAGAACTGTTTTTT. It is translated as CASRAQSELFF.

The chain joins TRBV5-6 to TRBJ2-5; unclear D gene. Per the germline V gene, CDR1 is SGHDT and CDR2 is YYEEEE. Trimming took 4 bases from V and 0 from J, leaving 19 bases between them. The CDR3 extends over 17 amino acids. The CDR3 nucleotides read TGTGCCAGCAGCCGTACGTTGGTAGGCGGATACCAAGAGACCCAGTACTTC. The encoded protein is CASSRTLVGGYQETQYF. The full variable domain, in which reference TRBV5-6 and TRBJ2-5 provide the parts outside the CDR3, is DAGVTQSPTHLIKTRGQQVTLRCSPKSGHDTVSWYQQALGQGPQFIFQYYEEEERQRGNFPDRFSGHQFPNYSSELNVNALLLGDSALYLCASSRTLVGGYQETQYFGPGTRLLVL.

The J gene is TRBJ2-7, the V gene TRBV7-6, with no clear D. Germline assignment: CDR1 SGHVS and CDR2 FNYEAQ. V was pared by 4 bases and J by 5 bases, with 12 bases between. This CDR3 contains 13 residues. Here the CDR3 reads CASSSGLPHEQYF. The DNA of the CDR3 is TGTGCCAGCAGCTCCGGGCTTCCGCACGAGCAGTACTTC.

The CDR3 is CASRFHGDNSPLHF. CDR3 bases: TGTGCCAGCAGGTTTCATGGGGATAATTCACCCCTCCACTTT. This chain connects TRBV6-5 to TRBJ1-6; D remains ambiguous. The CDR3 loop spans 14 amino acids. In germline, CDR1 is MNHEY, CDR2 SVGAGI. The V gene lost 6 bases and the J gene lost 5 bases, with 11 bases spanning the gap.

The chain is built from TRBV28 and TRBJ1-4; no reliable D call. The V gene lost 6 bases and the J gene lost 0 bases, with 11 bases spanning the gap. There are 15 residues in the CDR3. CDR1 is MDHEN and CDR2 is SYDVKM in the germline V gene. The CDR3: CASSRDPATNEKLFF. CDR3 DNA: TGTGCCAGCAGCCGGGATCCTGCAACTAATGAAAAACTGTTTTTT.

By share, this clone counts as medium-sized (0.01 to 0.1%). V usage is TRBV11-1 and J usage is TRBJ2-7; D is possibly TRBD2 (6 bases). The CDR3 is made up of 14 amino acids. Trimming removed 2 bases at V and 3 bases at J, with 11 bases between. CDR1 and CDR2 from the germline V gene are SGHAT and FQDESV (reference sequence). The CDR3 here is CASSLTPEGYEQYF. For the CDR3, the DNA is TGTGCCAGCAGCTTAACCCCGGAGGGCTACGAGCAGTACTTC.

Sample share makes this clone medium-sized (0.01 to 0.1%). This sequence joins TRBV7-9 and TRBJ2-7; D is ambiguous. Germline loops: CDR1 SEHNR, CDR2 FQNEAQ (reference sequence). V was cut by 6 bases and J by 9 bases, with 21 bases left in between. This CDR3 region has 14 residues. The CDR3 protein is CASSSAPGQGWQYF. The CDR3 bases are TGTGCCAGCAGTTCCGCCCCAGGCCAAGGGTGGCAGTACTTC.

This chain connects TRBV7-3 to TRBJ2-1; 9 nucleotides match TRBD2. V dropped 4 bases and J dropped 2; count of bases not matched to a gene: 3. The germline gives CDR1 SGHTA, CDR2 FQGTGA. The CDR3 loop spans 15 amino acids. CDR3 bases: TGTGCCAGCAGCTGGAGCGGGGGGACCTACAATGAGCAGTTCTTC. The encoded protein is CASSWSGGTYNEQFF.

In this sample, this clone turned up a few times. This chain joins TRBV7-2 and TRBJ2-5; the D is unclear. V lost 0 bases and J 2 bases, leaving 10 bases between the germline ends. The CDR3 covers 15 residues. Germline CDR1 is SGHTA and CDR2 is FQGNSA. CDR3 nucleotide sequence: TGTGCCAGCAGCTTAGCGCTGGGAACACAAGAGACCCAGTACTTC. Translating it yields CASSLALGTQETQYF.

The V call is TRBV7-8, the J call TRBJ2-5; D remains unclear. The CDR3 runs 15 residues. With 0 bases removed from V and 3 bases from J, the gap between germline ends came to 11 bases. Germline lookup yields CDR1 SGHVS and CDR2 FQNEAQ. The CDR3 region is CASSLAFGPEETQYF. CDR3 in DNA: TGTGCCAGCAGCTTAGCGTTTGGGCCAGAAGAGACCCAGTACTTC. Complete variable domain (other parts from reference TRBV7-8 and TRBJ2-5): GAGVSQSPRYKVAKRGQDVALRCDPISGHVSLFWYQQALGQGPEFLTYFQNEAQLDKSGLPSDRFFAERPEGSVSTLKIQRTQQEDSAVYLCASSLAFGPEETQYFGPGTRLLVL.

The rearrangement joins TRBV2 to TRBJ2-1, with 7 bases aligning to TRBD1. The CDR3 length is 14 residues. V gave up 4 bases and J gave up 8 bases; unmatched junction bases: 8. CDR1 and CDR2 from the germline V gene are SNHLY and FYNNEI. The CDR3 loop reads CASSGGPGGHEQFF. The CDR3 coding sequence is TGTGCCAGCAGTGGCGGACCAGGGGGACATGAGCAGTTCTTC.

This clone showed up just once. This chain uses TRBV6-5 with TRBJ2-3; 8 bases map to TRBD2. The V and J ends lost 1 base and 1 base, in that order; junction bases with no gene match: 1. Germline CDR1 and CDR2: MNHEY and SVGAGI. There are 15 residues in the CDR3. DNA for the CDR3: TGTGCCAGCAGTTACTATAGCGGGGGCACAGATACGCAGTATTTT. Translated: CASSYYSGGTDTQYF.

The chain couples TRBV14 to TRBJ2-1; D is uncertain. V lost 1 base, J lost 7 bases, and 14 bases lay in between. The V gene's germline CDR1 is SGHDN and CDR2 FVKESK. The CDR3 runs to 15 residues. CDR3 bases: TGTGCCAGCAGCCAAGTTGCGAGACTCAAAAATGAGCAGTTCTTC. It encodes CASSQVARLKNEQFF. Full variable domain (rest looked up from reference TRBV14 and TRBJ2-1): EAGVTQFPSHSVIEKGQTVTLRCDPISGHDNLYWYRRVMGKEIKFLLHFVKESKQDESGMPNNRFLAERTGGTYSTLKVQPAELEDSGVYFCASSQVARLKNEQFFGPGTRLTVL.

CDR3 protein: CASSTSGTAHYEQYF. The CDR3 nucleotides are TGTGCCAGCAGCACATCCGGGACAGCCCACTACGAGCAGTACTTC. The genes are TRBV5-6 and TRBJ2-7; 7 bases are a match to TRBD1. From germline, CDR1 is SGHDT and CDR2 YYEEEE. CDR3 length equals 15 residues. With 4 bases clipped from V and 3 bases from J, the junction kept 10 bases outside the gene matches.

The V gene is TRBV27, the J gene TRBJ2-3; no clear D gene. Trimming took 6 bases from V and 6 from J, leaving 7 bases between them. The CDR3 is made up of 11 amino acids. Germline CDR1 reads MNHEY; CDR2 reads SMNVEV (reference sequence). In DNA, the CDR3 is TGTGCCAGCAGCTCATACGATACGCAGTATTTT. This sequence encodes CASSSYDTQYF.

The sample holds one count of this clone. The chain is built from TRBV5-1 and TRBJ2-5; 10 positions match TRBD1. The CDR3 is 14 amino acids. J lost 5 bases, V lost 5 bases, and 6 bases had no gene match. From germline, CDR1 is SGHRS and CDR2 YFSETQ. The CDR3 is CASSSGQGRETQYF. The DNA of the CDR3 is TGCGCCAGCAGTTCGGGACAGGGGAGGGAGACCCAGTACTTC.

V gene TRBV5-1 combines with J gene TRBJ1-2; D gene unclear. Germline values: CDR1 SGHRS, CDR2 YFSETQ. V lost 4 bases, J lost 3 bases, and 13 bases lay in between. The CDR3 totals 14 residues. The CDR3 spells CASSQGADHYGYTF. The CDR3 region has the DNA TGCGCCAGCAGCCAAGGTGCAGACCACTATGGCTACACCTTC. The full variable domain, its missing parts supplied by reference TRBV5-1 and TRBJ1-2, is KAGVTQTPRYLIKTRGQQVTLSCSPISGHRSVSWYQQTPGQGLQFLFEYFSETQRNKGNFPGRFSGRQFSNSRSEMNVSTLELGDSALYLCASSQGADHYGYTFGSGTRLTVV.

The sample holds a few counts of this clone. The genes are TRBV2 and TRBJ1-1; 7 bases line up with TRBD1. The junction had 8 bases not matched to a gene; V was cut back by 3 bases and J by 1 base. Germline assignment: CDR1 SNHLY and CDR2 FYNNEI. CDR3 length equals 16 residues. CDR3 DNA: TGTGCCAGCAGTGACGAGGGACAGACGGGGAACACTGAAGCTTTCTTT. Translated: CASSDEGQTGNTEAFF.

The chain carries TRBV25-1 and TRBJ2-1; tentative D call: TRBD2 (7 bases). The CDR3 has 14 residues. Between the trimmed V and J ends, which lost 8 bases and 5 bases, there was a span of 16 bases. Per germline, CDR1 MGHDK and CDR2 SYGVNS. CDR3 region: CASVTGGADNEQFF. The CDR3 DNA is TGTGCCAGCGTCACGGGGGGCGCGGACAATGAGCAGTTCTTC.